A selection of T cell receptor beta chains follows, all from one sample in a study of blood T cell repertoires in COVID-19. Method: immunoSEQ multiplex PCR; TCRdb's copy keeps in-frame clones and lacks some. The table has about 380,000 clones, 75% to 90% seen once. Sequencing was carried out using peripheral blood. Receptors originate from a young woman with acute or convalescent COVID-19. Both conserved end residues are part of each CDR3. A D gene is named only where the DNA matches it firmly. The size field is filled for only some rows; it gives once, few, many or a size class.

j_call d_call clone_size v_call cdr3_nt cdr3_aa
TRBJ1-1 TRBD1 NA TRBV11-1 TGTGCCAGCAGCTCCAAGACAGGGCGGACTGAAGCTTTCTTT CASSSKTGRTEAFF
TRBJ2-5 TRBD2 once TRBV4-2 TGTGCCAGCAGCCAAGAGGGACTAGCGGGGACCCCGGGTACCCAGTACTTC CASSQEGLAGTPGTQYF
TRBJ2-3 TRBD2 NA TRBV5-1 TGCGCCAGCAGCTTGGCGGGAGGTGAGGCAGATACGCAGTATTTT CASSLAGGEADTQYF
TRBJ1-2 NA NA TRBV4-1 TGCGCCAGCAGCCACCTGGGTATCCAGGGTGGCTACACCTTC CASSHLGIQGGYTF
TRBJ2-7 NA NA TRBV5-1 TGCGCCAGCAGCCCATCTAGTCGCTACGAGCAGTACTTC CASSPSSRYEQYF
TRBJ1-6 NA NA TRBV3-1/TRBV3-2 TGTGCCAGCAGCCCGTACTACGGGACACCTCATAATTCACCCCTCCACTTT CASSPYYGTPHNSPLHF
TRBJ2-5 NA once TRBV19 TGTGCCAGTAGTATAGATCTAGGTCGCCAAGAGACCCAGTACTTC CASSIDLGRQETQYF
TRBJ2-4 NA NA TRBV5-1 TGCGCCAGCAGCTTTCAAGGGTTTGGGGGAGGCAAAAACATTCAGTACTTC CASSFQGFGGGKNIQYF
TRBJ2-7 NA once TRBV7-9 TGTGCCAGCAGCCAGCCGGGCAGGGTGGCAACCTACGAGCAGTACTTC CASSQPGRVATYEQYF
TRBJ1-5 NA once TRBV10-3 TGTGCCATAACGACAGACCTCAATCAGCCCCAGCATTTT CAITTDLNQPQHF
TRBJ1-1 TRBD1 NA TRBV2 TGTGCCAGCAGTGAGGCGGAGGGGGCGTATACTGAAGCTTTCTTT CASSEAEGAYTEAFF
TRBJ1-4 NA NA TRBV7-8 TGTGCCAGCAGCTTTGGGGGGACTAATGAAAAACTGTTTTTT CASSFGGTNEKLFF
TRBJ1-5 TRBD1 NA TRBV19 TGTGCCAGTAGGGCGGGACAGTATAGCAATCAGCCCCAGCATTTT CASRAGQYSNQPQHF
TRBJ2-1 NA NA TRBV2 TGTGCCAGCAGTGAAACCCCTTCGACAGGATACAATGAGCAGTTCTTC CASSETPSTGYNEQFF
TRBJ2-4 TRBD1 NA TRBV13 TGTGCCAGCAGCGGACCGACAGGGCTAGCCAAAAACATTCAGTACTTC CASSGPTGLAKNIQYF
TRBJ1-1 NA NA TRBV5-1 TGCGCCAGCAGCTTTCCCGGGATGAACACTGAAGCTTTCTTT CASSFPGMNTEAFF
TRBJ2-2 NA once TRBV7-9 TGTGCCAGCAGCTTTTTAGGGACACCGAACACCGGGGAGCTGTTTTTT CASSFLGTPNTGELFF
TRBJ2-7 TRBD1 NA TRBV9 TGTGCCAGCAGCGCCCGTCCCGGGACAGGGGCCTACGAGCAGTACTTC CASSARPGTGAYEQYF
TRBJ2-5 NA NA TRBV9 TGTGCCAGCAGCGCCGTCGGGACATACGATCAAGAGACCCAGTACTTC CASSAVGTYDQETQYF
TRBJ2-7 NA NA TRBV15 TGTGCCACCAGCCGCCTCGGGGCCTACGAGCAGTACTTC CATSRLGAYEQYF
TRBJ2-1 NA NA TRBV4-1 TGCGCCAGCAGCCACACCACGCTGAGCTTAAGCTCCTACAATGAGCAGTTCTTC CASSHTTLSLSSYNEQFF
TRBJ1-5 NA NA TRBV19 TGTGCCAGTAGTATCGGGGTGAATCAGCCCCAGCATTTT CASSIGVNQPQHF
TRBJ2-7 TRBD1 NA TRBV29-1 TGCAGCGTCTCCGGGACAGGGCGCGAGCAGTACTTC CSVSGTGREQYF
TRBJ1-1 NA once TRBV3-1/TRBV3-2 TGTGCCAGCAGCGGGCGGACGGGGAGGAACACTGAAGCTTTCTTT CASSGRTGRNTEAFF
TRBJ1-2 NA NA TRBV4-2 TGTGCCAGCAGCCAAGATGTAGTACAGGGAAGGGGCTACACCTTC CASSQDVVQGRGYTF
TRBJ1-1 NA NA TRBV10-3 TGTGCCATCAGTTCACCCAACGGGAATGAAGCTTTCTTT CAISSPNGNEAFF